This TCR beta chain stems from a study of blood T cell repertoires in COVID-19. Across the whole study: The United States, Italy and Spain were the sources of the acute and convalescent COVID-19 samples. In each case, the material was cDNA or gDNA derived from T cells, B-cell-depleted T cells, or PBMCs.

Original processing notes: Reference gene primer amplification gave estimated nucleated cell counts. TCRdb's table, derived via immunoSEQ multiplex PCR, lists solely in-frame clones and lacks some. V, J and clone size reflect that table, while D and trimming were determined from the DNA. The data show 170,000 or so clones, with approximately 90% seen just once and approximately 2.1% held by the top ten. This receptor was obtained from a man younger than 35 who had recovered from COVID-19. The source material was peripheral blood.

This CDR3 reads CASMGRESAYEQYF. For the CDR3, the DNA is TGTGCCAGCATGGGGCGGGAGTCAGCCTACGAGCAGTACTTC. V is TRBV3-1 (or the pseudogene TRBV3-2) and J is TRBJ2-7; 7 nucleotides line up with TRBD2. V lost 7 bases and J lost 2; bases outside the gene matches: 8. Germline V gene lookup returns CDR1 LGHDT and CDR2 YNNKEL (reference sequence). The CDR3 has 14 residues.